The 18 T cell receptor beta chains reported below all come from one sample, sequenced in a study of shared clonotypes between healthy human individuals. Naive CD8 cells, CD45RO-negative and positively selected for CCR7, excluded terminally differentiated effector memory CD45RA+ cells. Sequencing was performed with immunoSEQ multiplex PCR; in TCRdb, only in-frame clones are kept and a portion is missing. Of millions of clones listed, approximately 95% were seen once; the top ten hold about 1.1%. What was sequenced was naive CD8+ T cells sorted from blood. These receptors originate from a man between 18 and 35 years old in good health.

This clone was observed once. The rearrangement joins TRBV5-4 to TRBJ2-5; 9 bases match TRBD1. The CDR3 is made up of 14 amino acids. The junction had 3 bases not matched to a gene; V was cut back by 4 bases and J by 2 bases. Germline V gene data show CDR1 as SGHNT and CDR2 as YYREEE (reference sequence). The CDR3 spells CASSEGQGQETQYF. The CDR3 DNA reads as TGTGCCAGCAGCGAGGGACAGGGACAAGAGACCCAGTACTTC.

The gene calls are TRBV9 and TRBJ1-1, with 7 bases lining up with TRBD1. After removal of 3 bases from V and 1 base from J, the junction contained 3 bases not matched to a gene. This CDR3 is 14 amino acids long. Germline assignment: CDR1 SGDLS and CDR2 YYNGEE. In DNA, the CDR3 is TGTGCCAGCAGCGAAGACAGGGAGAACACTGAAGCTTTCTTT. It encodes CASSEDRENTEAFF. Drawing the rest from reference TRBV9 and TRBJ1-1, the complete variable domain is DSGVTQTPKHLITATGQRVTLRCSPRSGDLSVYWYQQSLDQGLQFLIQYYNGEERAKGNILERFSAQQFPDLHSELNLSSLELGDSALYFCASSEDRENTEAFFGQGTRLTVV.

The chain combines TRBV7-9 with TRBJ2-7; D gene ambiguous. CDR1 is SEHNR and CDR2 is FQNEAQ in the germline V gene (reference sequence). The CDR3 spans 12 residues. The V gene lost 11 bases and the J gene lost 7 bases, with 18 bases spanning the gap. CDR3 nucleotides: TGTGCCGGAGCTTACATTGCTCAGGAGCAGTACTTC. It yields the protein CAGAYIAQEQYF.

V and J are TRBV7-9 and TRBJ2-1; 13 bases agree with TRBD2. Trimming cost V 8 bases and J 10 bases; bases outside gene matches: 8. There are 14 residues in the CDR3. The germline gives CDR1 SEHNR, CDR2 FQNEAQ (reference sequence). CDR3 nucleotides: TGTGCCAGCCGGATGGGACTAGCGGGAACCGAGCAGTTCTTC. This gives the protein CASRMGLAGTEQFF.

Worth noting for this clone: The sample contains more than one DNA sequence encoding this CDR3. The chain combines TRBV27 with TRBJ2-7, with D possibly TRBD1 on 5 matching bases. Germline-derived CDR1 and CDR2 are MNHEY and SMNVEV (reference sequence). The CDR3 spans 13 residues. With 5 bases removed from V and 2 bases from J, the gap between germline ends came to 10 bases. Here the CDR3 reads CASSRDRAYEQYF. The CDR3 DNA sequence: TGTGCCAGCAGTAGAGACAGAGCCTACGAGCAGTACTTC.

This chain links TRBV11-3 with TRBJ2-1; 7 bases map to TRBD2. This CDR3 has 15 residues. Unmatched junction bases numbered 4, after V lost 2 bases and J lost 3 bases. CDR1 and CDR2 (germline): SGHNT, YENEEA. CDR3 sequence reads: CASSLRSSGYNEQFF. CDR3 DNA sequence: TGTGCCAGCAGCTTAAGGTCTAGCGGCTACAATGAGCAGTTCTTC.

The genes are TRBV7-6 and TRBJ2-2; TRBD1 might be the D (5 bases). CDR3 length equals 14 residues. Germline V lookup: CDR1 SGHVS, CDR2 FNYEAQ. V gave up 6 bases and J gave up 4 bases, with 12 bases separating them. CDR3 region: CASSSGFATGELFF. The DNA for the CDR3 is TGTGCCAGCAGTTCAGGGTTTGCCACCGGGGAGCTGTTTTTT.

With regard to this clone: This same CDR3 is encoded by further DNA sequences in the sample. V usage is TRBV4-1 and J usage is TRBJ2-7; 7 bases match TRBD1. This CDR3 has 14 residues. Germline CDR1 MGHRA, CDR2 YSYEKL. The ends lost 4 bases at V and 0 bases at J; junction bases unmatched: 3. The CDR3 is CASSPGQSSYEQYF. DNA for the CDR3: TGCGCCAGCAGCCCGGGACAGAGCTCCTACGAGCAGTACTTC.

CDR3 amino acids: CASSDTGSNQPQHF. Here the CDR3 DNA reads TGTGCCAGCAGCGATACAGGGAGCAATCAGCCCCAGCATTTT. The V call is TRBV5-8, the J call TRBJ1-5; D is perhaps TRBD1 (6 bases). This CDR3 spans 14 amino acids. The V gene's germline CDR1 is SGHTS and CDR2 YDEGEE. Trimming removed 4 bases from V and 1 base from J, with 9 bases in between.

Notes on this clone: Other nucleotide sequences in the sample specify the same CDR3. The chain carries TRBV7-9 and TRBJ2-7, with 11 bases fitting TRBD2. Germline assignment: CDR1 SEHNR and CDR2 FQNEAQ (reference sequence). The V segment lost 1 base and the J segment 4 bases; nucleotides outside the gene matches: 3. The CDR3 has 15 amino acids. The CDR3 DNA sequence: TGTGCCAGCAGCTTAGTGGCTAGCGGGAGGTACGAGCAGTACTTC. The encoded protein is CASSLVASGRYEQYF. Using reference TRBV7-9 and TRBJ2-7 for the parts outside the CDR3, the full variable domain is DTGVSQNPRHKITKRGQNVTFRCDPISEHNRLYWYRQTLGQGPEFLTYFQNEAQLEKSRLLSDRFSAERPKGSFSTLEIQRTEQGDSAMYLCASSLVASGRYEQYFGPGTRLTVT.

The chain is built from TRBV27 and TRBJ2-1; no firm D call. Between the trimmed V and J ends, which lost 6 bases and 4 bases, there was a span of 13 bases. The germline V gene has CDR1 MNHEY and CDR2 SMNVEV (reference sequence). CDR3 length: 14 amino acids. The CDR3 DNA reads as TGTGCCAGCAGACCGTCACGGTCATACAATGAGCAGTTCTTC. It yields the protein CASRPSRSYNEQFF.

This clone was detected once. Distinct nucleotide sequences in the sample also encode this CDR3. This chain connects TRBV4-1 to TRBJ2-7; the D call may be TRBD1 or TRBD2 (6 bases each). The length of the CDR3 is 13 residues. CDR1 and CDR2 (germline): MGHRA, YSYEKL. Between the trimmed V and J ends, which lost 4 bases and 2 bases, there was a span of 9 bases. CDR3 loop: CASSLGGPYEQYF. Written as DNA, the CDR3 is TGCGCCAGCAGCCTGGGGGGCCCCTACGAGCAGTACTTC.

V and J are TRBV29-1 and TRBJ2-7; a weak D match, TRBD2 (6 bases). Germline CDR1 SQVTM, CDR2 ANQGSEA. CDR3 length: 12 amino acids. Between the trimmed V and J ends, which lost 7 bases and 1 base, there was a span of 11 bases. As DNA, the CDR3 is TGCAGCGCCTGGGGGGAGTCCTACGAGCAGTACTTC. Translation gives CSAWGESYEQYF.

This clone was recorded only once. The sample holds other DNA sequences that translate to the same CDR3. For the CDR3, the DNA is TGTGCCAGCAGCTTCCAGGGGGCGGACGGCTACACCTTC. Translated: CASSFQGADGYTF. V and J are TRBV7-9 and TRBJ1-2; TRBD1 matches at 8 bases. This CDR3 contains 13 residues. Germline-derived CDR1 and CDR2 are SEHNR and FQNEAQ (reference sequence). V was pared by 3 bases and J by 8 bases, with 5 bases of the junction left unmatched. The variable domain in full, completed from reference TRBV7-9 and TRBJ1-2, reads DTGVSQNPRHKITKRGQNVTFRCDPISEHNRLYWYRQTLGQGPEFLTYFQNEAQLEKSRLLSDRFSAERPKGSFSTLEIQRTEQGDSAMYLCASSFQGADGYTFGSGTRLTVV.

The chain combines TRBV7-9 with TRBJ2-3; D gene unclear. V lost 9 bases, J lost 0 bases, and 10 bases lay in between. Germline lookup yields CDR1 SEHNR and CDR2 FQNEAQ (reference sequence). The CDR3 contains 13 residues. The CDR3 DNA reads TGTGCCAGTTCAACAGAGAGCACAGATACGCAGTATTTT. It codes for CASSTESTDTQYF.

With regard to this clone: Other nucleotide sequences from this sample produce the same CDR3. The CDR3: CASSQVQGAYNEQFF. The CDR3 DNA reads as TGCGCCAGCAGCCAAGTCCAGGGGGCATACAATGAGCAGTTCTTC. The chain carries TRBV4-1 and TRBJ2-1; 8 bases line up with TRBD1. V shed 1 base and J 4 bases; nucleotides not matched to a gene: 3. Germline lookup yields CDR1 MGHRA and CDR2 YSYEKL. CDR3 length: 15 amino acids.

The rearrangement uses TRBV7-9 and TRBJ2-7; TRBD1 matches 9 bases. Germline values: CDR1 SEHNR, CDR2 FQNEAQ (reference sequence). With 2 bases clipped from V and 2 bases from J, the junction kept 7 bases outside the gene matches. The CDR3 has 16 amino acids. The CDR3 bases are TGTGCCAGCAGCTTACCCGACAGGGGGGCCACCTACGAGCAGTACTTC. This encodes CASSLPDRGATYEQYF.

J is TRBJ2-7 and V is TRBV10-2; 7 bases align to TRBD2. Trimming at V came to 10 bases and at J to 3 bases, leaving 12 bases not matched to a gene. The germline CDR1 and CDR2 sequences are WSHSY and SAAADI. The CDR3 runs 14 residues. The CDR3 DNA follows: TGCGCCACCAGAGAGGCGGGAGCGAGCTACGAGCAGTACTTC. Protein: CATREAGASYEQYF.